A selection of T cell receptor beta chains follows, all from one sample in a study of metastatic and nonmetastatic thyroid tumors. From the PCR reads, TCRdb re-called clones with MiXCR. The sample shows approximately 25,000 clones, roughly 13% of them seen only once. The sequenced sample consisted of blood. These receptors came from a female donor with papillary thyroid cancer or a benign thyroid nodule (not recorded which). Some clones in this sample may be carry-over from other donors' samples. The CDR3 runs from the conserved cysteine through the conserved F or W. D genes are given only for firm matches. Only some rows state a clone size, as once, few, many or a class for expanded clones.

CDR3nt: TGTGCCAGTAGACGGGGGGGACTAGCGGCAGAGAGGGAAGACGAGCAGTACTTC
CDR3aa: CASRRGGLAAEREDEQYF
d_gene: TRBD2
len: 18
abundance: many
j_gene: TRBJ2-7
v_gene: TRBV19

CDR3nt: TGTGCCAGCAGTCCCGTCGGGAGACCTAGCACAGATACGCAGTATTTT
CDR3aa: CASSPVGRPSTDTQYF
d_gene: -
len: 16
abundance: many
j_gene: TRBJ2-3
v_gene: TRBV7-3

CDR3nt: TGCAGCCCAACCCAACCCCCGGGACAGGGTAGCACAGATACGCAGTATTTT
CDR3aa: CSPTQPPGQGSTDTQYF
d_gene: TRBD1
len: 17
abundance: many
j_gene: TRBJ2-3
v_gene: TRBV20-1

CDR3nt: TGTGCCAGCAGTGAAATTGCCCGGAGGGACACAGATACGCAGTATTTT
CDR3aa: CASSEIARRDTDTQYF
d_gene: -
len: 16
abundance: few
j_gene: TRBJ2-3
v_gene: TRBV6-1

CDR3nt: TGTGCCAGTAGTGTGGGACTAGCGAACACCGGGGAGCTGTTTTTT
CDR3aa: CASSVGLANTGELFF
d_gene: TRBD2
len: 15
abundance: many
j_gene: TRBJ2-2
v_gene: TRBV19

CDR3nt: TGTGCCAGCAGCTCAGCGATGGGGGGCACCTACGAGCAGTACTTC
CDR3aa: CASSSAMGGTYEQYF
d_gene: -
len: 15
abundance: many
j_gene: TRBJ2-7
v_gene: TRBV11-3

CDR3nt: TGTGCCAGCAGTTCATCCGCTAGCGGCTCCTACGAGCAGTACTTC
CDR3aa: CASSSSASGSYEQYF
d_gene: TRBD2
len: 15
abundance: few
j_gene: TRBJ2-7
v_gene: TRBV28

CDR3nt: TGTACCTGGAGTCAGGGGAGTTCCTCTGGAAACACCATATATTTT
CDR3aa: CTWSQGSSSGNTIYF
d_gene: -
len: 15
abundance: many
j_gene: TRBJ1-3
v_gene: TRBV30

CDR3nt: TGTGCCAGCAGCGAGACAGGGTTTGGCAACACCATATATTTT
CDR3aa: CASSETGFGNTIYF
d_gene: TRBD1
len: 14
abundance: many
j_gene: TRBJ1-3
v_gene: TRBV9

CDR3nt: TGTGCCAGCAGTGGGTTTGGAGGCTCCTACAATGAGCAGTTCTTC
CDR3aa: CASSGFGGSYNEQFF
d_gene: -
len: 15
abundance: few
j_gene: TRBJ2-1
v_gene: TRBV6-1

CDR3nt: TGTGCCAGCAGAGGGGCTCGGGAGGGCTACACCTTC
CDR3aa: CASRGAREGYTF
d_gene: -
len: 12
abundance: -
j_gene: TRBJ1-2
v_gene: TRBV6-1

CDR3nt: TGTGCCAGCAGTTCCGGACTAGCGGGATTGGCAGATACGCAGTATTTT
CDR3aa: CASSSGLAGLADTQYF
d_gene: TRBD2
len: 16
abundance: many
j_gene: TRBJ2-3
v_gene: TRBV27

CDR3nt: TGTGCCAGCAGCATGTGGCAGGGGAATGAAAAACTGTTTTTT
CDR3aa: CASSMWQGNEKLFF
d_gene: -
len: 14
abundance: many
j_gene: TRBJ1-4
v_gene: TRBV7-9

CDR3nt: TGTGCCTGGAGTGTACGAGCCCTTAATGAAAAACTGTTTTTT
CDR3aa: CAWSVRALNEKLFF
d_gene: -
len: 14
abundance: medium-sized
j_gene: TRBJ1-4
v_gene: TRBV30

CDR3nt: TGTGCCAGCAGCCCCTATTCGGACAGGGGTGAAGAGCAGTACTTC
CDR3aa: CASSPYSDRGEEQYF
d_gene: TRBD1
len: 15
abundance: many
j_gene: TRBJ2-7
v_gene: TRBV5-4

CDR3nt: TGTGCCAGCAGCACTGACAGGGGCCTGGATAATGAAAAACTGTTTTTT
CDR3aa: CASSTDRGLDNEKLFF
d_gene: TRBD1
len: 16
abundance: many
j_gene: TRBJ1-4
v_gene: TRBV6-1

CDR3nt: TGCAGTGCTAGAGAGTCCGGACTAGTCTACGAGCAGTACTTC
CDR3aa: CSARESGLVYEQYF
d_gene: TRBD2
len: 14
abundance: many
j_gene: TRBJ2-7
v_gene: TRBV20-1

CDR3nt: TGCGCCAGCAGTGAGTTAGCGGGAATCGGGACAGATACGCAGTATTTT
CDR3aa: CASSELAGIGTDTQYF
d_gene: TRBD2
len: 16
abundance: many
j_gene: TRBJ2-3
v_gene: TRBV10-2

CDR3nt: TGCAGTGCTAGAGGGGGAGGGACAGGGTCCGGTCAGCCCCAGCATTTT
CDR3aa: CSARGGGTGSGQPQHF
d_gene: TRBD1
len: 16
abundance: -
j_gene: TRBJ1-5
v_gene: TRBV20-1

CDR3nt: TGTGCCTGGAGGACCCCTCGACGGGGGCTCCCATATAATTCACCCCTCCACTTT
CDR3aa: CAWRTPRRGLPYNSPLHF
d_gene: -
len: 18
abundance: many
j_gene: TRBJ1-6
v_gene: TRBV30

CDR3nt: TGCGCCAGCAGCTTGACTAGTGGGAGATTGGATACGCAGTATTTT
CDR3aa: CASSLTSGRLDTQYF
d_gene: -
len: 15
abundance: -
j_gene: TRBJ2-3
v_gene: TRBV5-1

CDR3nt: TGCGCCAGCAGCTTCCCTAGCGGGAGTTACGGCGGGGAGCTGTTTTTT
CDR3aa: CASSFPSGSYGGELFF
d_gene: TRBD2
len: 16
abundance: many
j_gene: TRBJ2-2
v_gene: TRBV5-1

CDR3nt: TGTGCCAGCAACCCCTCCCCCCCCGCCGGGACAGGGAACGAGCAGTACTTC
CDR3aa: CASNPSPPAGTGNEQYF
d_gene: TRBD1
len: 17
abundance: few
j_gene: TRBJ2-7
v_gene: TRBV27

CDR3nt: TGTGCCAGCAGCGTCCGGTATTCGAACTACAATGAGCAGTTCTTC
CDR3aa: CASSVRYSNYNEQFF
d_gene: -
len: 15
abundance: many
j_gene: TRBJ2-1
v_gene: TRBV27

CDR3nt: TGTGCCAGCAGTGGGAGGGGCCATTACAACTTAATTTTCACAGATACGCAGTATTTT
CDR3aa: CASSGRGHYNLIFTDTQYF
d_gene: -
len: 19
abundance: many
j_gene: TRBJ2-3
v_gene: TRBV6-1

CDR3nt: TGTGCCAGCATCCGCGGTCTGGGGGGGGAGACCCAGTACTTC
CDR3aa: CASIRGLGGETQYF
d_gene: TRBD2
len: 14
abundance: many
j_gene: TRBJ2-5
v_gene: TRBV2

CDR3nt: TGCAGTGCTAGGGCTACAGGGGCCATGGGTTCACCCCTCCACTTT
CDR3aa: CSARATGAMGSPLHF
d_gene: TRBD1
len: 15
abundance: once
j_gene: TRBJ1-6
v_gene: TRBV20-1

CDR3nt: TGTGCCTGGAGTGTCCTCACTAGCGGGAGGGGAAGAGATGAGCAGTTCTTC
CDR3aa: CAWSVLTSGRGRDEQFF
d_gene: TRBD2
len: 17
abundance: many
j_gene: TRBJ2-1
v_gene: TRBV30

CDR3nt: TGTGCCAGCAGTTGGGAAGATTTGAGGCCCAAACTGTTTTTT
CDR3aa: CASSWEDLRPKLFF
d_gene: -
len: 14
abundance: many
j_gene: TRBJ1-4
v_gene: TRBV6-1

CDR3nt: TGTGCCAGCAGCTACCGGACAGATACGCAGTATTTT
CDR3aa: CASSYRTDTQYF
d_gene: -
len: 12
abundance: many
j_gene: TRBJ2-3
v_gene: TRBV7-8

CDR3nt: TGTGCCAGCAGCTTGGCCACGGGGACTAACCCAATGGCATCCGAGCAGTACTTC
CDR3aa: CASSLATGTNPMASEQYF
d_gene: TRBD2
len: 18
abundance: many
j_gene: TRBJ2-7
v_gene: TRBV5-4

CDR3nt: TGTGCCAGCAGTGCGCCCGGGACGCAAGCTGGAAACACCATATATTTT
CDR3aa: CASSAPGTQAGNTIYF
d_gene: -
len: 16
abundance: medium-sized
j_gene: TRBJ1-3
v_gene: TRBV6-1

CDR3nt: TGCGCCAGCAGCCAAGACGGAGCTGGCGGGCCGACAGCGCTACAAGAGACCCAGTACTTC
CDR3aa: CASSQDGAGGPTALQETQYF
d_gene: -
len: 20
abundance: many
j_gene: TRBJ2-5
v_gene: TRBV4-1

CDR3nt: TGCGCCAGCAGTGAACCCCGTAGGACGACCTACGAGCAGTACTTC
CDR3aa: CASSEPRRTTYEQYF
d_gene: -
len: 15
abundance: many
j_gene: TRBJ2-7
v_gene: TRBV10-2

CDR3nt: TGTGCCAGAAATAAGGGAGATAGCGGAAACACCATATATTTT
CDR3aa: CARNKGDSGNTIYF
d_gene: -
len: 14
abundance: -
j_gene: TRBJ1-3
v_gene: TRBV2

CDR3nt: TGTGCCTGGAGTCTAAAGCGGAGCACAGATACGCAGTATTTT
CDR3aa: CAWSLKRSTDTQYF
d_gene: -
len: 14
abundance: -
j_gene: TRBJ2-3
v_gene: TRBV30

CDR3nt: TGTGCCAGCAGCCTCACAGGTATGGGTCAGCCCCAGCATTTT
CDR3aa: CASSLTGMGQPQHF
d_gene: -
len: 14
abundance: many
j_gene: TRBJ1-5
v_gene: TRBV7-8

CDR3nt: TGTGCCAGCAGCGCCCCACCGCTAGCGGCTAGCACAGATACGCAGTATTTT
CDR3aa: CASSAPPLAASTDTQYF
d_gene: TRBD2
len: 17
abundance: many
j_gene: TRBJ2-3
v_gene: TRBV11-1

CDR3nt: TGTGCCAGCGCGGAAATCGGGACTCGAAACTCCTACGAGCAGTACTTC
CDR3aa: CASAEIGTRNSYEQYF
d_gene: -
len: 16
abundance: many
j_gene: TRBJ2-7
v_gene: TRBV2

CDR3nt: TGTGCCAGCAGGGGGACTGTCAACACCGGGGAGCTGTTTTTT
CDR3aa: CASRGTVNTGELFF
d_gene: -
len: 14
abundance: many
j_gene: TRBJ2-2
v_gene: TRBV2

CDR3nt: TGTGCCAGCTCACCACCGAGCCAGGGCCGAAACACCATATATTTT
CDR3aa: CASSPPSQGRNTIYF
d_gene: -
len: 15
abundance: many
j_gene: TRBJ1-3
v_gene: TRBV18

CDR3nt: TGTGCTAGTGGTTTGACCCCCAGTTTGAGCGGGGAGCTGTTTTTT
CDR3aa: CASGLTPSLSGELFF
d_gene: -
len: 15
abundance: many
j_gene: TRBJ2-2
v_gene: TRBV12-5

CDR3nt: TGCGCCAGCAGCCAAAAGGGGACAGGGTTTAATGAAAAACTGTTTTTT
CDR3aa: CASSQKGTGFNEKLFF
d_gene: TRBD1
len: 16
abundance: many
j_gene: TRBJ1-4
v_gene: TRBV4-3

CDR3nt: TGTGCCAGCAGCCAAGAAGGCAGGGGGGCCGGCTACACCTTC
CDR3aa: CASSQEGRGAGYTF
d_gene: TRBD1
len: 14
abundance: medium-sized
j_gene: TRBJ1-2
v_gene: TRBV3-1

CDR3nt: TGCAGTGCTAGGCTCCCGGGACTGAACACCGGGGAGCTGTTTTTT
CDR3aa: CSARLPGLNTGELFF
d_gene: -
len: 15
abundance: once
j_gene: TRBJ2-2
v_gene: TRBV20-1

CDR3nt: TGTGCCAGCAGCTTACCCCGTTTGAGGGAGAGGTCCGATGAGCAGTTCTTC
CDR3aa: CASSLPRLRERSDEQFF
d_gene: -
len: 17
abundance: many
j_gene: TRBJ2-1
v_gene: TRBV7-2

CDR3nt: TGCAGTGCTAGAGATCATCAGGGACGAGGCTCTGGGGCCAACGTCCTGACTTTC
CDR3aa: CSARDHQGRGSGANVLTF
d_gene: -
len: 18
abundance: -
j_gene: TRBJ2-6
v_gene: TRBV20-1

CDR3nt: TGTGCCAGCAGTGATCCCAGGGTGACCACTTACGAGCAGTACTTC
CDR3aa: CASSDPRVTTYEQYF
d_gene: -
len: 15
abundance: medium-sized
j_gene: TRBJ2-7
v_gene: TRBV25-1

CDR3nt: TGTGCCAGCAGTGAAGTCGTAGCTATGAACACTGAAGCTTTCTTT
CDR3aa: CASSEVVAMNTEAFF
d_gene: -
len: 15
abundance: few
j_gene: TRBJ1-1
v_gene: TRBV6-1

CDR3nt: TGTGCCACCTTAGCGGGATCCACAGATACGCAGTATTTT
CDR3aa: CATLAGSTDTQYF
d_gene: TRBD2
len: 13
abundance: many
j_gene: TRBJ2-3
v_gene: TRBV3-1

CDR3nt: TGTGCCAGCAGTCCCGACCTCGCGGGAGAGCAGTTCTTC
CDR3aa: CASSPDLAGEQFF
d_gene: -
len: 13
abundance: many
j_gene: TRBJ2-1
v_gene: TRBV27

CDR3nt: TGTGCCAGCAGTTTAAGCAGTATGAACACTGAAGCTTTCTTT
CDR3aa: CASSLSSMNTEAFF
d_gene: -
len: 14
abundance: few
j_gene: TRBJ1-1
v_gene: TRBV12-3/TRBV12-4

CDR3nt: TGTGCCAGCAGAACCCATGGCGGGACAGGCGACACAGGTACGCAGTATTTT
CDR3aa: CASRTHGGTGDTGTQYF
d_gene: TRBD1
len: 17
abundance: -
j_gene: TRBJ2-3
v_gene: TRBV28

CDR3nt: TGTGCCAGCAGCCCCTCCCTAGCGGGCCAGGGGAATGAGCAGTTCTTC
CDR3aa: CASSPSLAGQGNEQFF
d_gene: TRBD2
len: 16
abundance: many
j_gene: TRBJ2-1
v_gene: TRBV7-3

CDR3nt: TGTGCCGGCAGTTTAGGTTTTGGTTACACCTTC
CDR3aa: CAGSLGFGYTF
d_gene: -
len: 11
abundance: -
j_gene: TRBJ1-2
v_gene: TRBV28

CDR3nt: TGTGCCAGCAGTGAACGGGCTGGTACAGATACGCAGTATTTT
CDR3aa: CASSERAGTDTQYF
d_gene: -
len: 14
abundance: many
j_gene: TRBJ2-3
v_gene: TRBV6-1

CDR3nt: TGTGCCAGCAGCCAAATAGCCAAAAACATTCAGTACTTC
CDR3aa: CASSQIAKNIQYF
d_gene: -
len: 13
abundance: many
j_gene: TRBJ2-4
v_gene: TRBV27

CDR3nt: TGTGCCAGCAGTTTGTTAGGGGGCACCTACGAGCAGTACTTC
CDR3aa: CASSLLGGTYEQYF
d_gene: TRBD1
len: 14
abundance: -
j_gene: TRBJ2-7
v_gene: TRBV27

CDR3nt: TGCGCCAGCAGCGCAGGATCGTGGCAGAACGAGCAGTACTTC
CDR3aa: CASSAGSWQNEQYF
d_gene: -
len: 14
abundance: -
j_gene: TRBJ2-7
v_gene: TRBV5-1